These 6 T cell receptor beta chains originate from one sample sequenced in a study of shared clonotypes between healthy human individuals (dated by TCRdb to the early 2020s). Library creation used the immunoSEQ multiplex PCR assay. Here the immuneACCESS table is served through TCRdb, limited to in-frame sequences with V and J called. Missing clones are a known gap in these copies; in checked studies unresolved V genes cover under half, and the rest lacks a known reason. Within this sample are about 2 million clones, with roughly 94% of them counted one time only. 0.13% of the sample belongs to the ten largest clones. The sample comprised naive CD4+ T cells sorted from blood. The cell subset or site label of this sample denotes: CD45RA+ positively selected. These receptors were obtained from a man younger than 30 in good health.

A remark on this clone: A much larger clone is a single base away; this may be a read error. At the DNA level, this CDR3 is encoded by other sequences in the same sample as well. The chain combines TRBV30 with TRBJ1-5; D ambiguous. Germline assignment: CDR1 GTSNPN and CDR2 SVGIG (reference sequence). The CDR3 spans 13 residues. The CDR3 spells CAWSVRSEQPQHF. The CDR3 nucleotides read TGTGCCTGGAGTGTACGGTCGGAACAGCCCCAGCACTTT.

The V and J genes are TRBV6-1 and TRBJ2-7, with TRBD1 matching over 11 bases. CDR1 is MNHNS and CDR2 is SASEGT in the germline V gene. The CDR3 spans 14 residues. After removal of 4 bases from V and 3 bases from J, the junction contained 2 bases not matched to a gene. CDR3 protein: CASSGTGGDYEQYF. DNA for the CDR3: TGTGCCAGCAGTGGGACAGGGGGCGACTACGAGCAGTACTTC.

The chain links TRBV28 to TRBJ1-2; unclear D gene. Trimming took off 6 bases at V and 4 bases at J, with 6 bases between the two ends. This CDR3 has 11 amino acids. Germline V lookup: CDR1 MDHEN, CDR2 SYDVKM. This CDR3 reads CASSETYGYTF. The CDR3 coding sequence is TGTGCCAGCAGCGAGACCTATGGCTACACCTTC.

This clone was detected only once. The chain couples TRBV4-3 to TRBJ2-7; D is perhaps TRBD1 (6 bases). The CDR3 sequence is 13 residues long. Trimming left V 0 bases short and J 6 bases short, with 9 bases between. CDR1 and CDR2 from the germline V gene are LGHNA and YSLEER. As DNA, the CDR3 is TGCGCCAGCAGCCAAGAGGGGGCAGGCGAGCAGTACTTC. This sequence encodes CASSQEGAGEQYF.

This clone has a single count. The rearrangement uses TRBV19 and TRBJ1-5; the match to TRBD1 covers 7 bases. Unmatched junction bases numbered 9, after V lost 8 bases and J lost 5 bases. Germline V gives CDR1 LNHDA, CDR2 SQIVND (reference sequence). The CDR3 loop spans 14 amino acids. The CDR3 sequence: CASSDRKTYQPQHF. The DNA for the CDR3 is TGTGCCAGTTCGGACAGGAAGACGTATCAGCCCCAGCATTTT.

The chain joins TRBV19 to TRBJ2-3; TRBD1 or TRBD2 may be the D gene (5 bases each). CDR1 LNHDA and CDR2 SQIVND come from the germline V gene (reference sequence). V was pared by 6 bases and J by 6 bases, with 22 bases between. This CDR3 spans 16 amino acids. CDR3 bases: TGTGCCAGTAGGGACGGGATCGGGACCTGGGGTGATACGCAGTATTTT. As protein: CASRDGIGTWGDTQYF.